This is a list of T cell receptor beta chains from one sample in a study of spatial heterogeneity in lung cancer. Each CDR3 protein is one row after TCRdb ran MiXCR on the 5' RACE reads. The sample records fewer than 40,000 distinct CDR3 sequences, 6.5% to 9.5% being singletons. The material sequenced was PBMCs, taken at surgery. Receptors originate from a male donor with early-stage non-small cell lung cancer. CDR3s include the opening cysteine and the closing phenylalanine or tryptophan. Fields, in order: CDR3 protein, CDR3 DNA, D gene, J gene, clone size, CDR3 length, V gene. D genes are given only for firm matches. The size entry is marked missing in some rows and otherwise reads once, few, many or a size class.

cdr3_aa: CASSQTQGGNQPQHF; cdr3_nt: TGTGCCAGCAGCCAGACTCAGGGAGGTAATCAGCCCCAGCATTTT; d_call: NA; j_call: TRBJ1-5; clone_size: few; cdr3_length: 15; v_call: TRBV14
cdr3_aa: CASSSGQVVGTEAFF; cdr3_nt: TGTGCCAGCAGCTCCGGACAGGTTGTAGGGACTGAAGCTTTCTTT; d_call: TRBD1; j_call: TRBJ1-1; clone_size: NA; cdr3_length: 15; v_call: TRBV7-2
cdr3_aa: CASSSIQYEQYF; cdr3_nt: TGTGCCAGCAGTTCGATCCAATACGAGCAGTACTTC; d_call: NA; j_call: TRBJ2-7; clone_size: NA; cdr3_length: 12; v_call: TRBV6-2/TRBV6-3
cdr3_aa: CSARSHSRGGNQPQHF; cdr3_nt: TGCAGTGCTAGATCGCACAGTCGGGGAGGCAATCAGCCCCAGCATTTT; d_call: NA; j_call: TRBJ1-5; clone_size: few; cdr3_length: 16; v_call: TRBV20-1
cdr3_aa: CASSYPGQGFFTEAFF; cdr3_nt: TGTGCCAGCAGTTACCCGGGACAGGGCTTTTTTACTGAAGCTTTCTTT; d_call: TRBD1; j_call: TRBJ1-1; clone_size: NA; cdr3_length: 16; v_call: TRBV6-2/TRBV6-3
cdr3_aa: CASSLAVEQFF; cdr3_nt: TGTGCCAGCAGCTTAGCTGTTGAGCAGTTCTTC; d_call: NA; j_call: TRBJ2-1; clone_size: many; cdr3_length: 11; v_call: TRBV7-2
cdr3_aa: CATSDDGSSGIYEQFF; cdr3_nt: TGTGCCACCAGTGATGATGGGTCTAGCGGGATCTATGAGCAGTTCTTC; d_call: TRBD2; j_call: TRBJ2-1; clone_size: many; cdr3_length: 16; v_call: TRBV24-1
cdr3_aa: CASSQDNRGFTDTQYF; cdr3_nt: TGCGCCAGCAGCCAAGATAACAGGGGGTTCACAGATACGCAGTATTTT; d_call: TRBD1; j_call: TRBJ2-3; clone_size: many; cdr3_length: 16; v_call: TRBV4-3
cdr3_aa: CASSLGGVGQPQHF; cdr3_nt: TGTGCCAGCAGCTTAGGTGGGGTGGGCCAGCCCCAGCATTTT; d_call: NA; j_call: TRBJ1-5; clone_size: medium-sized; cdr3_length: 14; v_call: TRBV7-9
cdr3_aa: CASRQGVQPQHF; cdr3_nt: TGTGCCAGCAGGCAGGGGGTCCAGCCCCAGCATTTT; d_call: TRBD1; j_call: TRBJ1-5; clone_size: many; cdr3_length: 12; v_call: TRBV27
cdr3_aa: CASSVDQSSYNEQFF; cdr3_nt: TGTGCCAGCAGCGTGGACCAGAGCTCCTACAATGAGCAGTTCTTC; d_call: NA; j_call: TRBJ2-1; clone_size: many; cdr3_length: 15; v_call: TRBV9
cdr3_aa: CSVVGGAGEAFF; cdr3_nt: TGCAGCGTTGTAGGAGGGGCTGGAGAAGCTTTCTTT; d_call: NA; j_call: TRBJ1-1; clone_size: many; cdr3_length: 12; v_call: TRBV29-1
cdr3_aa: CSAQKGWGTVETQYF; cdr3_nt: TGCAGTGCTCAAAAGGGATGGGGAACGGTAGAGACCCAGTACTTC; d_call: NA; j_call: TRBJ2-5; clone_size: NA; cdr3_length: 15; v_call: TRBV20-1
cdr3_aa: CSARPPLGGNWGTDTQYF; cdr3_nt: TGCAGTGCTAGACCCCCCTTGGGCGGGAATTGGGGCACAGATACGCAGTATTTT; d_call: NA; j_call: TRBJ2-3; clone_size: NA; cdr3_length: 18; v_call: TRBV20-1
cdr3_aa: CASSYSIAGWSTDTQYF; cdr3_nt: TGTGCCAGCAGTTACTCGATTGCAGGGTGGAGCACAGATACGCAGTATTTT; d_call: NA; j_call: TRBJ2-3; clone_size: many; cdr3_length: 17; v_call: TRBV6-2/TRBV6-3
cdr3_aa: CASSELGSEAFF; cdr3_nt: TGTGCCAGCAGTGAATTGGGGTCTGAAGCTTTCTTT; d_call: NA; j_call: TRBJ1-1; clone_size: many; cdr3_length: 12; v_call: TRBV27
cdr3_aa: CAWSPLGDTEAFF; cdr3_nt: TGTGCCTGGAGTCCATTGGGGGACACTGAAGCTTTCTTT; d_call: NA; j_call: TRBJ1-1; clone_size: few; cdr3_length: 13; v_call: TRBV30
cdr3_aa: CSARRGANNEQFF; cdr3_nt: TGCAGTGCCCGGAGGGGGGCGAACAATGAGCAGTTCTTC; d_call: NA; j_call: TRBJ2-1; clone_size: many; cdr3_length: 13; v_call: TRBV20-1
cdr3_aa: CASSYGSPYNEQFF; cdr3_nt: TGCGCCAGCAGCTACGGGAGCCCCTACAATGAGCAGTTCTTC; d_call: NA; j_call: TRBJ2-1; clone_size: many; cdr3_length: 14; v_call: TRBV5-1
cdr3_aa: CASSWSSGKDQYF; cdr3_nt: TGTGCCAGCAGTTGGTCTAGCGGGAAGGACCAGTACTTC; d_call: TRBD2; j_call: TRBJ2-5; clone_size: NA; cdr3_length: 13; v_call: TRBV27
cdr3_aa: CAISETDTSTDTQYF; cdr3_nt: TGTGCCATCAGTGAAACGGACACAAGCACAGATACGCAGTATTTT; d_call: NA; j_call: TRBJ2-3; clone_size: NA; cdr3_length: 15; v_call: TRBV10-3
cdr3_aa: CASSLGRDPREQYF; cdr3_nt: TGTGCCAGCAGCTTAGGGCGGGACCCCCGGGAGCAGTACTTC; d_call: NA; j_call: TRBJ2-7; clone_size: NA; cdr3_length: 14; v_call: TRBV7-9
cdr3_aa: CSVGQDGNTIYF; cdr3_nt: TGCAGCGTGGGGCAGGATGGAAACACCATATATTTT; d_call: NA; j_call: TRBJ1-3; clone_size: many; cdr3_length: 12; v_call: TRBV29-1
cdr3_aa: CASSSGANNEQFF; cdr3_nt: TGTGCCAGCAGCTCCGGGGCAAACAATGAGCAGTTCTTC; d_call: NA; j_call: TRBJ2-1; clone_size: many; cdr3_length: 13; v_call: TRBV7-3
cdr3_aa: CASSFPRDDYGYTF; cdr3_nt: TGTGCCAGCAGCTTCCCCAGGGATGATTATGGCTACACCTTC; d_call: NA; j_call: TRBJ1-2; clone_size: few; cdr3_length: 14; v_call: TRBV7-2
cdr3_aa: CASSPGLGVGYTF; cdr3_nt: TGTGCCAGCAGCCCAGGCCTCGGGGTCGGCTACACCTTC; d_call: NA; j_call: TRBJ1-2; clone_size: few; cdr3_length: 13; v_call: TRBV11-3
cdr3_aa: CSASGPQSDYGYTF; cdr3_nt: TGCAGTGCGAGTGGTCCCCAATCGGACTATGGCTACACCTTC; d_call: NA; j_call: TRBJ1-2; clone_size: few; cdr3_length: 14; v_call: TRBV20-1
cdr3_aa: CASSPGRDSTDTQYF; cdr3_nt: TGTGCCAGTTCCCCCGGGAGGGATAGCACAGATACGCAGTATTTT; d_call: TRBD2; j_call: TRBJ2-3; clone_size: NA; cdr3_length: 15; v_call: TRBV6-6
cdr3_aa: CASSQDLQETQYF; cdr3_nt: TGTGCCAGCAGCCAAGATCTCCAAGAGACCCAGTACTTC; d_call: NA; j_call: TRBJ2-5; clone_size: many; cdr3_length: 13; v_call: TRBV14
cdr3_aa: CASSPGVQETQYF; cdr3_nt: TGTGCCAGCTCACCGGGCGTACAAGAGACCCAGTACTTC; d_call: NA; j_call: TRBJ2-5; clone_size: many; cdr3_length: 13; v_call: TRBV18
cdr3_aa: CATSRVAGGYGYTF; cdr3_nt: TGTGCCACCAGCAGAGTTGCAGGGGGATACGGCTACACCTTC; d_call: TRBD1; j_call: TRBJ1-2; clone_size: many; cdr3_length: 14; v_call: TRBV15